This T cell receptor beta chain was documented in a study of blood T cell repertoires in COVID-19. About the research overall: Specimens from acute and convalescent COVID-19 originated in the United States, Italy and Spain. From T cells, B-cell-depleted T cells, or PBMCs came the material, which was cDNA or gDNA.

In its sample, this clone was seen once. Authors' processing steps: Reference gene primer amplification gave estimated nucleated cell counts. The repertoire was sequenced with immunoSEQ multiplex PCR; TCRdb's copy has only in-frame clones and lacks some. V, J and clone size are those of that table, while D and trimming were read from the DNA. This table holds some 300,000 clones, 88% found once. J gave up 6 bases and V 0 bases, and 5 bases lay outside the gene matches. Germline V gene data show CDR1 as GTSNPN and CDR2 as SVGIG (reference sequence). This CDR3 contains 14 residues. Sequenced material: peripheral blood. The gene calls are TRBV30 and TRBJ2-1, with 7 bases lining up with TRBD1. The origin of this receptor is a woman between 25 and 40 years old who had recovered from COVID-19. The CDR3 region has the DNA TGTGCCTGGAGTGTAAAGGGGGCCGGCAATGAGCAGTTCTTC. It specifies CAWSVKGAGNEQFF.